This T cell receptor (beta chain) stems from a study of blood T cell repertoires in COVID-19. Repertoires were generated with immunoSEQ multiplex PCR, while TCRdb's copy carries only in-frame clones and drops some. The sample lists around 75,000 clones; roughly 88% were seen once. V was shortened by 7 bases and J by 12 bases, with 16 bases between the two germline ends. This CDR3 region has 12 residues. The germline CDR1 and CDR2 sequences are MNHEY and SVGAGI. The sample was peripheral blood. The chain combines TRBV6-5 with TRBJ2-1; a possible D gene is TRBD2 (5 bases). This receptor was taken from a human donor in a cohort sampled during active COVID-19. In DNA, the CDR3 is TGTGCCAGCATAGGACGGGGTCGACGGCAGTTCTTC. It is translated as CASIGRGRRQFF.